This paragraph covers one T cell receptor beta chain sequence. What it binds is unknown. The data were obtained in a study of beta chain features in type 1 diabetes. Study-level information: Healthy donors and patients had similar age, gender and cell yields. The study, taken as a whole, reports: Naive, central memory and Treg TCRB repertoires appeared more alike in patients than in healthy donors. A moderate, significant TCRB CDR3 shortening appeared in type 1 diabetes across four CD4+ subsets.

The CDR3 totals 13 residues. Per the germline V gene, CDR1 is LGHNT and CDR2 is FRNRAP. The germline V and J ends were trimmed by 6 bases and 4 bases, with 12 bases remaining between them. The whole isolated RNA underwent reverse transcription, so sequencing captured expressed TCRB transcripts. Profiled with immunoSEQ multiplex PCR; TCRdb holds only in-frame clones, not every one. The data hold 400,000 or so clones, with over 8.5% observed a single time. Every single donor gave one heparinised blood draw, and these averaged approximately 100 mL. Material: central memory CD4+ T cells from blood. The V and J genes are TRBV12-5 and TRBJ1-1; no definite D call. This TCR came from a man aged 25 to 40 with type 1 diabetes. CDR3 coding DNA: TGTGCTAGTGGCCAGGCTCTAGGCACTGAAGCTTTCTTT. Translation gives CASGQALGTEAFF. The full variable domain, rest sourced from reference TRBV12-5 and TRBJ1-1, is DARVTQTPRHKVTEMGQEVTMRCQPILGHNTVFWYRQTMMQGLELLAYFRNRAPLDDSGMPKDRFSAEMPDATLATLKIQPSEPRDSAVYFCASGQALGTEAFFGQGTRLTVV.